Following are 32 T cell receptor beta chains from one sample sequenced in a study of Tregs in tolerant kidney transplant recipients. The data were produced by immunoSEQ multiplex PCR, yet TCRdb's version contains in-frame clones alone and is incomplete. Its clone listing holds about 5,300 clones. Mixed chimerism was transient after nonmyeloablative marrow transplants from related graft donors. The source was CD4+ T cells from blood (PBMCs), collected less than 15 months after the transplant. These receptors all come from a human patient who received a combined kidney and bone marrow transplant. A subset of T cells may come from the graft donor.

CDR3 DNA (partial): TGTGCCAGCAACCCGGGGAGTGGC. Amino acid sequence: CASNPGSG. The complete CDR3 reads CASNPGSGYTF. The chain uses TRBV2 and TRBJ1-2; D remains ambiguous. The CDR3 end is not reached by the read, which stops 3 residues before it; the germline J gene fills it in. V was shortened by 7 bases and J by 7 bases, with 10 bases between the two germline ends. Germline-derived CDR1 and CDR2 are SNHLY and FYNNEI. The length of the CDR3 is 11 residues.

With respect to this clone: Read sequence stops 3 residues before the CDR3 end, and the germline J gene provides the missing end. This sequence joins TRBV20-1 and TRBJ2-3; TRBD2 is a possible D gene (5 bases). Between the trimmed V and J ends, which lost 5 bases and 5 bases, there was a span of 17 bases. The germline CDR1 and CDR2 sequences are DFQATT and SNEGSKA (reference sequence). The CDR3 length is 14 residues. CDR3 in amino acids: CSASDLSRVDTQYF. The sequenced CDR3 bases are TGCAGTGCTTCGGACTTATCCCGGGTAGATACG.

Regarding this clone: The sequenced fragment ends 3 residues before the CDR3 boundary, so the rest is inferred from the germline J gene. V usage is TRBV18 and J usage is TRBJ1-3, with D perhaps TRBD1 (5 bases). The CDR3 loop spans 16 amino acids. V lost 4 bases to trimming and J lost 0 bases, with 13 bases between them. Germline V lookup: CDR1 KGHSH, CDR2 LQKENI. The CDR3 sequence: CASSQGSGGSGNTIYF. CDR3 bases read: TGTGCCAGCTCACAGGGGTCAGGAGGCTCTGGAAACACC.

Comment on this clone: Sequencing ends 3 residues short of the CDR3 end; the germline J gene provides the rest. The chain employs TRBV5-4 and TRBJ1-3, with 9 bases lining up with TRBD1. Germline trimming cut 4 bases from V and 3 bases from J; bases unmatched to any gene: 2. The CDR3 has 14 amino acids. CDR1 and CDR2 (germline): SGHNT, YYREEE (reference sequence). CDR3 region: CASSGQGSGNTIYF. Incomplete CDR3 DNA: TGTGCCAGCAGCGGACAGGGGAGTGGAAACACC.

A word on this clone: The read gets to within 3 residues of the CDR3 end, and the germline J gene fills in the rest. The chain combines TRBV3-1 (or the pseudogene TRBV3-2) with TRBJ2-7; no clear D. The CDR3 has 14 amino acids. The V end lost 4 bases, the J end lost 0 bases, and 10 bases lay between the germline ends. Germline-derived CDR1 and CDR2 are LGHDT and YNNKEL (reference sequence). The covered CDR3 bases are TGTGCCAGCAGCCCTGACTCGCACTCCTACGAG. This translates into CASSPDSHSYE. The whole CDR3 protein reads CASSPDSHSYEQYF.

Notes on this clone: One junction end disagrees with the germline gene, perhaps due to a read error. The read comes to an end 3 residues before the CDR3 does, leaving the germline J gene to fill in the end. The V gene is TRBV6-2 or TRBV6-3, the J gene TRBJ2-3; perhaps TRBD2 as D (5 bases). Germline CDR1 reads MNHEY; CDR2 reads SVGEGT. This CDR3 has 15 amino acids. Partial CDR3 DNA: TGTGCCAGCAGGGGTAGGGAGCGGAGCACGGATACG. This codes for CASRGRERSTDT. The entire CDR3 protein is CASRGRERSTDTQYF.

For this clone: The read stops 3 residues short of the end of the CDR3; the missing end is completed from the germline J gene. The chain uses TRBV18 and TRBJ1-4; 7 positions agree with TRBD1. CDR1 KGHSH and CDR2 LQKENI come from the germline V gene. This CDR3 is built from 15 residues. V lost 4 bases, J lost 7 bases, and 9 bases stayed unmatched. CDR3 DNA, as far as it was read: TGTGCCAGCTCACAGGGGGCGGCGGAGGGTGAAAAA. This gives the protein CASSQGAAEGEK. The CDR3 in its entirety is CASSQGAAEGEKLFF.

With respect to this clone: The read stops 3 residues short of the end of the CDR3; the missing end is completed from the germline J gene. The chain employs TRBV10-3 and TRBJ2-3, with 13 bases that match TRBD2. The CDR3 spans 15 residues. Germline CDR1 ENHRY, CDR2 SYGVKD. Losses at the gene ends were 6 bases for V and 4 bases for J; bases not matched to a gene: 4. CDR3 bases read: TGTGCCATCAGGGGGACTAGCGGGATGGCAGATACG. Its translation is CAIRGTSGMADT. The whole CDR3 sequence reads CAIRGTSGMADTQYF.

Concerning this clone itself: Read data end 3 residues before the CDR3 end; the end is taken from the germline J gene. This rearrangement joins TRBV7-8 to TRBJ1-1, with 7 bases identical to TRBD1. CDR1 and CDR2 from the germline V gene are SGHVS and FQNEAQ. Trimming at V came to 2 bases and at J to 0 bases, leaving 3 bases not matched to a gene. CDR3 length equals 15 residues. CDR3 region: CASSLPGTVNTEAFF. The CDR3 DNA, read in part, is TGTGCCAGCAGCTTACCCGGGACAGTGAACACTGAA.

Comments on this clone: Read data end 3 residues before the CDR3 end; the end is taken from the germline J gene. J is TRBJ1-2 and V is TRBV18, with D maybe TRBD1 (6 bases). The CDR3 sequence is 15 residues long. CDR1 KGHSH and CDR2 LQKENI come from the germline V gene. Trimming cost V 3 bases and J 4 bases, with 15 bases left between them. The CDR3 protein is CASSPGGAPIYGYTF. CDR3 DNA (partial): TGTGCCAGCTCACCCGGGGGGGCCCCAATCTATGGC.

Comments on this clone: The sequence runs out 3 residues before the end of the CDR3; the remainder is reconstructed from the germline J gene. The gene calls are TRBV5-1 and TRBJ1-3; D is perhaps TRBD1 (5 bases). Germline-derived CDR1 and CDR2 are SGHRS and YFSETQ. The CDR3 totals 13 residues. The CDR3 sequence: CASSPAPGSSIYF. The sequenced part of the CDR3 DNA is TGCGCCAGCAGCCCGGCCCCAGGGAGTTCC.

As regards this clone: The observed sequence ends 3 residues before the CDR3 terminus, with the missing tail filled in from the germline J gene. This chain uses TRBV20-1 with TRBJ2-1, with D tentatively TRBD2 (5 bases). V gave up 6 bases and J gave up 7 bases, with 19 bases separating them. Germline CDR1 reads DFQATT; CDR2 reads SNEGSKA (reference sequence). The CDR3 spans 14 residues. CDR3 DNA (partial): TGCAGTGCCCCCGCCGCGCCCGAGGGTAATGAG. Its protein product is CSAPAAPEGNE. The whole CDR3 is CSAPAAPEGNEQFF.

This clone registers medium-sized (0.01 to 0.1%) by frequency. The CDR3 extends 3 residues past the end of the read, so its final part is completed from the germline J gene. V and J are TRBV5-1 and TRBJ1-2; a weak D match, TRBD1 (6 bases). V gave up 2 bases and J gave up 2 bases, with 13 bases separating them. Germline V CDR1 and CDR2: SGHRS, YFSETQ. The CDR3 totals 15 residues. The CDR3 sequence: CASSLRPQGNYGYTF. The sequenced CDR3 bases are TGCGCCAGCAGCTTACGCCCGCAGGGGAACTATGGC.

Comment on this clone: The read falls 3 residues short of the CDR3 end, and the missing part is taken from the germline J gene. The chain combines TRBV5-1 with TRBJ2-3, with 10 bases fitting TRBD2. Unmatched junction bases numbered 4, after V lost 1 base and J lost 2 bases. The CDR3 spans 16 residues. CDR1 and CDR2 from the germline V gene are SGHRS and YFSETQ. CDR3 DNA (partial): TGCGCCAGCAGCTTGAGGCTAGCGGGAGACACAGATACG. This codes for CASSLRLAGDTDT. The CDR3 in its entirety is CASSLRLAGDTDTQYF. The full variable domain, in which reference TRBV5-1 and TRBJ2-3 provide the parts outside the CDR3, is KAGVTQTPRYLIKTRGQQVTLSCSPISGHRSVSWYQQTPGQGLQFLFEYFSETQRNKGNFPGRFSGRQFSNSRSEMNVSTLELGDSALYLCASSLRLAGDTDTQYFGPGTRLTVL.

In terms of frequency, this clone is medium-sized. The sequenced fragment ends 3 residues before the CDR3 boundary, so the rest is inferred from the germline J gene. This sequence joins TRBV6-1 and TRBJ1-1, with D perhaps matching TRBD1 (6 bases). Germline loops: CDR1 MNHNS, CDR2 SASEGT. The CDR3 contains 15 residues. V dropped 4 bases and J dropped 1 base, with 13 bases sitting between them. CDR3 DNA, as far as it was read: TGTGCCAGCAGTGCTACAGGGCTCCCGAACACTGAA. Translating it yields CASSATGLPNTE. The whole CDR3 protein reads CASSATGLPNTEAFF.

About this clone: The observed sequence ends 3 residues before the CDR3 terminus, with the missing tail filled in from the germline J gene. The chain is built from TRBV5-6 and TRBJ2-2; D uncertain. This CDR3 comprises 14 residues. Germline values: CDR1 SGHDT, CDR2 YYEEEE. The V end was cut by 0 bases, the J end by 4 bases, with 7 bases between. The sequenced part of the CDR3 DNA is TGTGCCAGCAGCTTGGTAGGGTTCACCGGGGAG. Translation: CASSLVGFTGE. The CDR3 as a whole reads CASSLVGFTGELFF.

Concerning this clone: The read terminates 3 residues ahead of where the CDR3 ends, so the germline J gene completes it. The chain joins TRBV29-1 to TRBJ1-2, with TRBD1 matching 7 bases. Germline trimming cut 4 bases from V and 4 bases from J; bases unmatched to any gene: 0. CDR1 is SQVTM, CDR2 ANQGSEA, per germline. The CDR3 loop spans 11 amino acids. CDR3 sequence reads: CSVGQGYGYTF. The DNA read from the CDR3 is TGCAGCGTTGGACAGGGCTATGGC.

Points on this clone: The CDR3 end is not reached by the read, which stops 3 residues before it; the germline J gene fills it in. The chain recombines TRBV4-1 with TRBJ2-4; 7 nucleotides line up with TRBD1. Germline V gene lookup returns CDR1 MGHRA and CDR2 YSYEKL. V was clipped by 2 bases and J by 7 bases; unmatched bases: 2. The CDR3 length is 13 residues. CDR3 in amino acids: CASSQNRGNIQYF. The covered CDR3 bases are TGCGCCAGCAGCCAAAACAGGGGTAACATT.

Details on this clone: The CDR3 is cut off 3 residues early in the read; its end comes from the germline J gene. J is TRBJ2-5 and V is TRBV2; 7 bases agree with TRBD2. The germline V gene encodes CDR1 SNHLY and CDR2 FYNNEI. V lost 6 bases and J lost 5; bases outside the gene matches: 15. The CDR3 covers 16 residues. The sequenced part of the CDR3 DNA is TGTGCCAGCAGAGGACTAGACGAGTTGTTCGTGGAGACC. Protein sequence: CASRGLDELFVET. The whole CDR3 sequence is CASRGLDELFVETQYF.

About this clone: The read falls 3 residues short of the CDR3 end, and the missing part is taken from the germline J gene. The chain has TRBV10-3 and TRBJ1-2; a possible D gene is TRBD1 (6 bases). Germline V lookup: CDR1 ENHRY, CDR2 SYGVKD. V was clipped by 2 bases and J by 4 bases, with 14 bases between them. This CDR3 is built from 15 residues. CDR3 DNA (partial): TGTGCCATCAGTGAGCGAGAGGGACACCTCTATGGC. This codes for CAISEREGHLYG. The full CDR3 is CAISEREGHLYGYTF.

As regards this clone: The read stops 3 residues short of the end of the CDR3; the missing end is completed from the germline J gene. The rearrangement joins TRBV5-1 to TRBJ2-7, with 7 bases that match TRBD1. J lost 4 bases, V lost 2 bases, and 6 bases had no gene match. The length of the CDR3 is 14 residues. The germline gives CDR1 SGHRS, CDR2 YFSETQ. The CDR3 spells CASSFTGEIYEQYF. The part of the CDR3 DNA that was read is TGCGCCAGCAGCTTTACAGGGGAGATATACGAG. Filled out from reference TRBV5-1 and TRBJ2-7, the complete variable domain reads KAGVTQTPRYLIKTRGQQVTLSCSPISGHRSVSWYQQTPGQGLQFLFEYFSETQRNKGNFPGRFSGRQFSNSRSEMNVSTLELGDSALYLCASSFTGEIYEQYFGPGTRLTVT.

A note on this clone: The read comes to an end 3 residues before the CDR3 does, leaving the germline J gene to fill in the end. This rearrangement joins TRBV19 to TRBJ2-2; D unresolved. Germline V CDR1 and CDR2: LNHDA, SQIVND (reference sequence). The CDR3 length is 14 residues. Trimming left V 1 base short and J 2 bases short, with 5 bases between. The sequenced part of the CDR3 DNA is TGTGCCAGTAGTATAGCAGGCAACACCGGGGAG. It is translated as CASSIAGNTGE. The CDR3 in full is CASSIAGNTGELFF.

The CDR3 is CSVDEPSTDTQYF. The CDR3 bases that were read are TGCAGCGTTGATGAGCCCAGCACAGATACG. J is TRBJ2-3 and V is TRBV29-1, with D unclear. The read ends 3 residues shy of where the CDR3 ends; the end is completed using the germline J gene. CDR3 length: 13 residues. Germline CDR1 and CDR2: SQVTM and ANQGSEA. Trimming pared 3 bases from V and 0 bases from J, leaving 7 bases between.

This clone is classed as medium-sized by frequency. The read terminates 3 residues before the CDR3 end, so the remaining end is supplied by the germline J gene. The chain is built from TRBV7-8 and TRBJ2-7; 8 bases are shared with TRBD1. The germline V gene encodes CDR1 SGHVS and CDR2 FQNEAQ. This CDR3 region has 14 residues. Trimming removed 4 bases from V and 3 bases from J; junction bases left unmatched: 5. The DNA read from the CDR3 is TGTGCCAGCAGCTACCCAGGACAGGGCTACGAG. Protein product: CASSYPGQGYE. The CDR3 in its entirety is CASSYPGQGYEQYF.

Judged by frequency, this clone is medium-sized (0.01 to 0.1%). The read is 3 residues too short to cover the CDR3 end, so that end is filled in from the germline J gene. The chain links TRBV20-1 to TRBJ1-1; TRBD1 is a possible D gene (5 bases). Trimming took 6 bases from V and 0 from J, leaving 14 bases between them. This CDR3 has 14 residues. Per the germline V gene, CDR1 is DFQATT and CDR2 is SNEGSKA (reference sequence). Here the CDR3 reads CSARTGVMNTEAFF. The covered CDR3 bases are TGCAGTGCCCGGACGGGGGTCATGAACACTGAA.

On this clone: The read halts 3 residues ahead of the CDR3 end, with the missing end drawn from the germline J gene. V is TRBV5-3 and J is TRBJ1-6; 9 bases map to TRBD1. TRBV5-3 is annotated as an ORF whose role is uncertain. This CDR3 has 15 amino acids. V lost 4 bases to trimming and J lost 7 bases; unmatched junction nucleotides: 6. The DNA read from the CDR3 is TGTGCCAGAAGCGGCGGGACAGGGTACAATTCACCC. This codes for CARSGGTGYNSP. The CDR3 reads in full as CARSGGTGYNSPLHF.

Concerning this clone: The read stops 3 residues short of the end of the CDR3; the missing end is completed from the germline J gene. The rearrangement links TRBV2 to TRBJ2-7, with D tentatively TRBD1 (6 bases). Trimming removed 9 bases from V and 3 bases from J, with 12 bases in between. The CDR3 has 12 amino acids. The germline gives CDR1 SNHLY, CDR2 FYNNEI. CDR3 DNA, as far as it was read: TGTGCCAGTACGACAGGCGTCTACGAG. This gives the protein CASTTGVYE. The entire CDR3 sequence reads CASTTGVYEQYF.

A word on this clone: The read stops 3 residues short of the end of the CDR3; the missing end is completed from the germline J gene. This sequence joins TRBV14 and TRBJ2-7, with 7 bases aligning to TRBD1. The CDR3 loop spans 13 amino acids. Germline V gene data show CDR1 as SGHDN and CDR2 as FVKESK. The V segment lost 0 bases and the J segment 6 bases; nucleotides outside the gene matches: 2. The sequenced CDR3 bases are TGTGCCAGCAGCCAAGACAAGGGGGCCGAG. Its protein is CASSQDKGAE. The CDR3 as a whole reads CASSQDKGAEQYF.

For this clone: The read is 3 residues too short to cover the CDR3 end, so that end is filled in from the germline J gene. The genes are TRBV5-1 and TRBJ2-7; D unresolved. This CDR3 is built from 14 residues. Deletions cut 1 base from V and 2 bases from J, with 10 bases between. Germline loops: CDR1 SGHRS, CDR2 YFSETQ. This CDR3 is CASSLSVPAYEQYF. The part of the CDR3 DNA that was read is TGCGCCAGCAGCTTGTCGGTTCCCGCCTACGAG. Based on the CDR3 plus reference TRBV5-1 and TRBJ2-7, the full variable domain is KAGVTQTPRYLIKTRGQQVTLSCSPISGHRSVSWYQQTPGQGLQFLFEYFSETQRNKGNFPGRFSGRQFSNSRSEMNVSTLELGDSALYLCASSLSVPAYEQYFGPGTRLTVT.

In the case of this clone: The CDR3 end falls 3 residues outside the read, so it is completed with the germline J gene. The chain employs TRBV29-1 and TRBJ1-6; TRBD1 might be the D (5 bases). Germline values: CDR1 SQVTM, CDR2 ANQGSEA. The CDR3 runs to 12 residues. V was cut by 4 bases and J by 7 bases, with 8 bases left in between. The chain's CDR3 is CSVGGQNSPLHF. Incomplete CDR3 DNA: TGCAGCGTTGGGGGCCAGAATTCACCC.

Concerning this clone itself: The read finishes 3 residues shy of the CDR3 end, and the germline J gene is used to complete it. The chain employs TRBV7-7 and TRBJ2-1; TRBD2 is a possible D gene (6 bases). Deletions cut 4 bases from V and 6 bases from J, with 10 bases between. The V gene's germline CDR1 is SSHAT and CDR2 FNYEAQ (reference sequence). This CDR3 region has 13 residues. Partial CDR3 DNA: TGTGCCAGCAGCTCCCTGGGGGGCAATGAG. It is translated as CASSSLGGNE. The CDR3 in full is CASSSLGGNEQFF.

Worth noting for this clone: The read comes to an end 3 residues before the CDR3 does, leaving the germline J gene to fill in the end. The chain carries TRBV20-1 and TRBJ2-7; D perhaps matches TRBD1 (5 bases). V lost 6 bases and J lost 6, with 21 bases in between. Germline V CDR1 and CDR2: DFQATT, SNEGSKA (reference sequence). CDR3 length: 14 amino acids. The sequenced part of the CDR3 DNA is TGCAGTGCCCCCCCCAGGGCGACTGACCTCGAG. Residues: CSAPPRATDLE. Given in full, the CDR3 is CSAPPRATDLEQYF.